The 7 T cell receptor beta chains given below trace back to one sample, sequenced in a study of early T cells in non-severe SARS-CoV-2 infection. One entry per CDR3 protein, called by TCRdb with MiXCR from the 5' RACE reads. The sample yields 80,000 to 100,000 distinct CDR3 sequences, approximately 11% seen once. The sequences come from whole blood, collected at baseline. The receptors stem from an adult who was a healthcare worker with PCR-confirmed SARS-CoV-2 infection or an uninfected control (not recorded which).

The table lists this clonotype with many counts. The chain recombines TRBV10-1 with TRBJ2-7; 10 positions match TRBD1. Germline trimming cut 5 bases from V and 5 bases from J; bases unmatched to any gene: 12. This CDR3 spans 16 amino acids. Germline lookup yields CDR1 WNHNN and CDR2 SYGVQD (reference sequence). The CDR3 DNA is TGCGCCAGCAGTTACACCCGGGACAGGGGTCTGAACGAGCAGTACTTC. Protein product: CASSYTRDRGLNEQYF.

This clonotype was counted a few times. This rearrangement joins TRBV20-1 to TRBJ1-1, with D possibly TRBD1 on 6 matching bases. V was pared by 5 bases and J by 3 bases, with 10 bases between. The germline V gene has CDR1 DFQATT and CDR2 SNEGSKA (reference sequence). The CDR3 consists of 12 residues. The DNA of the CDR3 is TGCAGTGCTCAACAGGGTTACACTGAAGCTTTCTTT. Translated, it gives CSAQQGYTEAFF.

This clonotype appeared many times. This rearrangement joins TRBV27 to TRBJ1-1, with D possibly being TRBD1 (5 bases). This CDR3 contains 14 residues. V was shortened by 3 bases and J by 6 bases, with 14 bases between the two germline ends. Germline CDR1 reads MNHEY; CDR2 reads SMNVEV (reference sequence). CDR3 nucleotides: TGTGCCAGCAGTTTTGTCGGGGGTGAGGCTGAAGCTTTCTTT. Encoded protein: CASSFVGGEAEAFF.

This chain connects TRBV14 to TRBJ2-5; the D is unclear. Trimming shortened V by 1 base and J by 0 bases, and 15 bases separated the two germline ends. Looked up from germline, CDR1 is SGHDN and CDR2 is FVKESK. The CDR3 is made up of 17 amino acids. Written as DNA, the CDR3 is TGTGCCAGCAGCCAAGGGGTGCAGGCTTTAAACCAAGAGACCCAGTACTTC. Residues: CASSQGVQALNQETQYF.

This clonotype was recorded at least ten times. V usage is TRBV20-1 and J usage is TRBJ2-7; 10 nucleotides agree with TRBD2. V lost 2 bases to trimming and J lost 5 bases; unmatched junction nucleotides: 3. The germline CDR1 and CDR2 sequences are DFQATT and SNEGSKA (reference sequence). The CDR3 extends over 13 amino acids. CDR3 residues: CSARSGGAHEQYF. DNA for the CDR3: TGCAGTGCTAGAAGCGGGGGGGCTCACGAGCAGTACTTC.

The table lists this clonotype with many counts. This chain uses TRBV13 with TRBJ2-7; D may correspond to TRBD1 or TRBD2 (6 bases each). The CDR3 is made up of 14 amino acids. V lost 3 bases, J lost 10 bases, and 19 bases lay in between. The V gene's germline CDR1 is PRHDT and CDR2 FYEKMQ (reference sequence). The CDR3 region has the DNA TGTGCCAGCAGCTTCAATTTACAGGGAGGCGATCAGTACTTC. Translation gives CASSFNLQGGDQYF.

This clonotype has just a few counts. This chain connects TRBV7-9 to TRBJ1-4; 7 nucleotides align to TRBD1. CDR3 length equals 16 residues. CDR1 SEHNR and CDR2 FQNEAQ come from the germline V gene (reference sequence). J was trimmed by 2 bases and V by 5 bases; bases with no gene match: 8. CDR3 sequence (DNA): TGTGCCAGCAGCCCCCCGACAGGGAGGACTAATGAAAAACTGTTTTTT. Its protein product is CASSPPTGRTNEKLFF. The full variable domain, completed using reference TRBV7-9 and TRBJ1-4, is DTGVSQNPRHKITKRGQNVTFRCDPISEHNRLYWYRQTLGQGPEFLTYFQNEAQLEKSRLLSDRFSAERPKGSFSTLEIQRTEQGDSAMYLCASSPPTGRTNEKLFFGSGTQLSVL.